Listed below are T cell receptor beta chains from one sample, sequenced in a study of response to subunit inactivated influenza vaccine. TCRdb re-called the RT-PCR reads with MiXCR, one entry per CDR3 protein. The profile shows 450,000 to 600,000 distinct CDR3 sequences, approximately 7.8% of them singletons. The specimen comprised PBMCs from blood, sampled 23 to 25 months after vaccination. Every receptor here comes from a man between 45 and 75 years old who received an inactivated influenza vaccine. The CDR3 runs from the conserved cysteine through the conserved F or W. Fields, in order: D gene, CDR3 length, clone size, V gene, J gene, CDR3 DNA, CDR3 protein. A D gene is named only where the DNA matches it firmly. A clone size is listed for some rows: how often the clone was seen (once, few, many), or a class if it is expanded.

>NA|14|few|TRBV20-1|TRBJ1-3
TGCAGTGCTAGAGTTGGTCCCTCGGGGGGAACCATATATTTT
CSARVGPSGGTIYF
>NA|14|NA|TRBV29-1|TRBJ1-1
TGCAGCGTTGAGAAACGACTAGGACAGTCTGAAGCTTTCTTT
CSVEKRLGQSEAFF
>TRBD1|16|NA|TRBV19|TRBJ1-5
TGTGCCAGTAGTCCGCACCGGGACAGGGGCAATCAGCCCCAGCATTTT
CASSPHRDRGNQPQHF
>TRBD1|14|NA|TRBV5-1|TRBJ1-6
TGCGCCAGCAGACCTGGACAGGGTAATTCACCCCTCCACTTT
CASRPGQGNSPLHF
>NA|15|NA|TRBV5-1|TRBJ1-4
TGCGCCAGCAGCCAGGGGAGCGGGGCTGGTGAAAAACTGTTTTTT
CASSQGSGAGEKLFF
>NA|17|NA|TRBV7-9|TRBJ2-2
TGTGCCAGCAGCTTACCATTACACGGCGGTAGCACCGGGGAGCTGTTTTTT
CASSLPLHGGSTGELFF
>TRBD1|14|few|TRBV5-1|TRBJ2-1
TGCGCCAGCATTAGGACAGGGGAAAGCAATGAGCAGTTCTTC
CASIRTGESNEQFF
>NA|13|many|TRBV20-1|TRBJ2-5
TGCAGTGCTAGAGGCCACAGCAGGGAGACCCAGTACTTC
CSARGHSRETQYF
>TRBD1|14|few|TRBV27|TRBJ1-2
TGTGCCAGCAGTACCCGACAGGGCTTCTATGGCTACACCTTC
CASSTRQGFYGYTF
>TRBD1|15|few|TRBV20-1|TRBJ2-1
TGCAGTGCCAAATCCGGGACAGGGGGTTTTTTCGGGCAGTTCTTC
CSAKSGTGGFFGQFF
>NA|15|NA|TRBV27|TRBJ2-7
TGTGCCAGCAGTGACTTTAGCGCTACTCACTACGAGCAGTACTTC
CASSDFSATHYEQYF
>NA|17|NA|TRBV4-3|TRBJ2-2
TGCGCCAGCAGCCAAGATCTAGGGGGAGGAAACACCGGGGAGCTGTTTTTT
CASSQDLGGGNTGELFF
>TRBD2|12|few|TRBV12-3/TRBV12-4|TRBJ2-5
TGTGCCAGCAGTTTGGCCAGCGGGGGGGTTGACTTC
CASSLASGGVDF
>NA|12|NA|TRBV4-3|TRBJ1-1
TGCGCCAGCAGCCAAGGGGGGGCTGAAGCTTTCTTT
CASSQGGAEAFF
>NA|12|many|TRBV20-1|TRBJ2-7
TGCAGTGCTAGGGAAGGCCCGTACGAGCAGTACTTC
CSAREGPYEQYF
>TRBD1|15|once|TRBV20-1|TRBJ2-7
TGCAGTGCTAGTGCTGAAGGACAGGGGTTCTACGAGCAGTACTTC
CSASAEGQGFYEQYF
>NA|13|few|TRBV5-1|TRBJ2-1
TGCGCCAGCAGCGCACCGACGCTCAATGAGCAGTTCTTC
CASSAPTLNEQFF
>TRBD1|15|few|TRBV27|TRBJ2-7
TGTGCCAGGCCTAGGGACAGGCGAAGCTCCTACGAGCAGTACTTC
CARPRDRRSSYEQYF
>NA|14|NA|TRBV13|TRBJ1-1
TGTGCCACAGGGTCCCGAGCGAGGTCTGCTGAAGCTTTCTTT
CATGSRARSAEAFF
>NA|15|few|TRBV7-2|TRBJ2-1
TGTGCCAGCAGCTCCAGGCGGGGCAGGGGCAATGAGCAGTTCTTC
CASSSRRGRGNEQFF
>TRBD1|13|few|TRBV6-2/TRBV6-3|TRBJ2-4
TGTGCCAGCGGGGGACAGGGGTCGAACATTCAGTACTTC
CASGGQGSNIQYF
>TRBD2|16|few|TRBV5-6|TRBJ2-3
TGTGCCAGCAGCTTGGGCATAGGACTAGCGGCAGATACGCAGTATTTT
CASSLGIGLAADTQYF
>NA|14|few|TRBV7-9|TRBJ1-1
TGTGCCAGCAGCTCAGGGAGGGTAATAACTGAAGCTTTCTTT
CASSSGRVITEAFF